This is a list of T cell receptor beta chains from one sample in a study of Ad26.COV2.S vaccination and SARS-CoV-2 variants. Sequenced by immunoSEQ multiplex PCR; TCRdb stores in-frame clones only, minus some. The profile shows 380,000 or so clones, 83% of them singletons. Sequencing was performed on peripheral blood, taken in a trial of Ad26.COV2.S vaccine versus placebo. These receptors were obtained from a person between 18 and 60 years old who received the Ad26.COV2.S COVID-19 vaccine or a placebo. The CDR3 runs from the conserved cysteine through the conserved F or W. The D gene is left open where the match is weak. Clone size appears in some rows only: once, few, many, or a class for an expanded clone.

cdr3_aa cdr3_nt clone_size j_call v_call d_call
CASSHGSAYEQYF TGTGCCAGCAGCCACGGGTCAGCGTACGAGCAGTACTTC NA TRBJ2-7 TRBV9 NA
CASSRRTDGYTF TGTGCCAGCAGCAGAAGGACTGATGGCTACACCTTC NA TRBJ1-2 TRBV5-6 NA
CASSPRGRSYNEQFF TGTGCCAGCAGCCCACGGGGGCGATCCTACAATGAGCAGTTCTTC NA TRBJ2-1 TRBV9 NA
CSVTVGYTQYF TGCAGCGTAACGGTAGGATATACGCAGTATTTT NA TRBJ2-3 TRBV29-1 NA
CASSYLGGSPLHF TGTGCCAGCAGTTACCTAGGGGGCTCACCCCTCCACTTT few TRBJ1-6 TRBV28 TRBD1
CASSLAESSGNTIYF TGCGCCAGCAGCTTGGCCGAGAGTTCGGGAAACACCATATATTTT once TRBJ1-3 TRBV5-1 NA
CASMRFESPGFSNQPQHF TGTGCCAGTATGAGGTTCGAATCACCGGGCTTTAGCAATCAGCCCCAGCATTTT NA TRBJ1-5 TRBV19 NA
CASSYRDGAYEQYF TGTGCCAGTAGTTACCGGGACGGTGCCTACGAGCAGTACTTC NA TRBJ2-7 TRBV19 NA
CASSPRGNRYTYNEQFF TGCGCCAGCTCCCCCCGGGGAAACCGCTATACCTACAATGAGCAGTTCTTC NA TRBJ2-1 TRBV5-1 NA
CASSQGYATEAFF TGTGCCAGCAGCCAAGGTTACGCCACTGAAGCTTTCTTT NA TRBJ1-1 TRBV14 NA
CASSLTGGTGRLWF TGTGCCAGCAGCTTAACGGGCGGGACAGGGCGTTTGTGGTTC NA TRBJ1-2 TRBV7-3 TRBD1
CASSLGVAGGRINNEQFF TGTGCCAGCAGCTTAGGGGTAGCGGGGGGGCGAATTAACAATGAGCAGTTCTTC NA TRBJ2-1 TRBV7-2 TRBD2
CATSDLHGAKNIQYF TGTGCCACCAGTGATTTGCACGGAGCCAAAAACATTCAGTACTTC once TRBJ2-4 TRBV24-1 NA
CASSSGLAGGTDTQYF TGTGCCAGCAGCTCCGGACTAGCGGGGGGGACAGATACGCAGTATTTT once TRBJ2-3 TRBV7-8 TRBD2
CASSQSGDYNEQFF TGTGCCAGCAGTCAAAGCGGAGATTACAATGAGCAGTTCTTC few TRBJ2-1 TRBV25-1 NA
CATSDRGDNEQFF TGTGCCACCAGTGATCGGGGGGACAATGAGCAGTTCTTC NA TRBJ2-1 TRBV24-1 TRBD2
CASSGPQGVYNEQFF TGCGCCAGCAGTGGTCCCCAGGGGGTCTACAATGAGCAGTTCTTC NA TRBJ2-1 TRBV10-2 TRBD1
CASSSSGGTETQYF TGTGCCAGCAGCTCCTCTGGTGGGACGGAGACCCAGTACTTC NA TRBJ2-5 TRBV7-2 NA
CASSPPARGRQETQYF TGTGCCAGCAGCCCCCCGGCCAGGGGACGGCAAGAGACCCAGTACTTC once TRBJ2-5 TRBV11-3 NA
CAGIGTGAGNSPLHF TGTGCCGGAATTGGGACAGGGGCAGGAAATTCACCCCTCCACTTT NA TRBJ1-6 TRBV7-3 TRBD1
CASSEQGVNSPLHF TGTGCCAGCAGTGAGCAGGGGGTCAATTCACCCCTCCACTTT NA TRBJ1-6 TRBV6-4 TRBD1
CASSQVRQGPSPNYGYTF TGTGCCAGTAGTCAGGTCCGCCAGGGGCCTTCGCCTAACTATGGCTACACCTTC few TRBJ1-2 TRBV19 NA
CASSVDLRATEAFF TGTGCCAGCAGCGTAGATTTGAGGGCAACTGAAGCTTTCTTT NA TRBJ1-1 TRBV9 NA
CASSVLDFDEQFF TGTGCCAGCAGCGTATTAGATTTCGATGAGCAGTTCTTC once TRBJ2-1 TRBV9 NA
CASSLLTRVQEQFF TGTGCCAGCAGCTTACTAACTAGGGTCCAAGAGCAGTTCTTC many TRBJ2-1 TRBV7-2 NA
CASSRDRVDQPQHF TGTGCCAGTAGCCGAGACAGGGTTGATCAGCCCCAGCATTTT NA TRBJ1-5 TRBV19 TRBD1